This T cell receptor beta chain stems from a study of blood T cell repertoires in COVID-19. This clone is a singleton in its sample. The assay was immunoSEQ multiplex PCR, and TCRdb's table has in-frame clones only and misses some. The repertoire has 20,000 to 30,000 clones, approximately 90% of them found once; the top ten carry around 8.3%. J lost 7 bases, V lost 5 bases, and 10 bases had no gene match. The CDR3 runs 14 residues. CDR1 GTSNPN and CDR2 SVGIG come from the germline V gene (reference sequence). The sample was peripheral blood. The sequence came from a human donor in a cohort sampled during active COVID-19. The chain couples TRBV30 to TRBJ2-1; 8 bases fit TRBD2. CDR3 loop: CAWGTSGFGNEQFF. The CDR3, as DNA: TGTGCCTGGGGAACTAGCGGTTTCGGGAATGAGCAGTTCTTC.